This TCR beta chain comes out of a study of identifying expanded T cells in peripheral blood. Findings and caveats of the study: About 1.2 clones differed between technical replicates, versus around 16 and 19 over time.

Of note for this clone: Its antigen is unidentified.

No infections or other immune events were documented during collection. The protocol was immunoSEQ multiplex PCR, while the TCRdb copy is restricted to in-frame clones and leaves out a portion. The top ten clones hold about 15% of a sample with 90,000 to 120,000 clones, around nine tenths of them seen once. V lost 8 bases and J lost 7, with 11 bases in between. The length of the CDR3 is 11 residues. Germline V CDR1 and CDR2: SNHLY, FYNNEI. The sequence came from a person between 18 and 69 years old in good health. The J gene is TRBJ1-1, the V gene TRBV2; tentative D call: TRBD1 (5 bases). The sequenced sample consisted of blood. DNA for the CDR3: TGTGCCAGCGCCCGGGACTTTGAAGCTTTCTTT. It yields the protein CASARDFEAFF. Looking up the rest from reference TRBV2 and TRBJ1-1 gives the full variable domain: EPEVTQTPSHQVTQMGQEVILRCVPISNHLYFYWYRQILGQKVEFLVSFYNNEISEKSEIFDDQFSVERPDGSNFTLKIRSTKLEDSAMYFCASARDFEAFFGQGTRLTVV.